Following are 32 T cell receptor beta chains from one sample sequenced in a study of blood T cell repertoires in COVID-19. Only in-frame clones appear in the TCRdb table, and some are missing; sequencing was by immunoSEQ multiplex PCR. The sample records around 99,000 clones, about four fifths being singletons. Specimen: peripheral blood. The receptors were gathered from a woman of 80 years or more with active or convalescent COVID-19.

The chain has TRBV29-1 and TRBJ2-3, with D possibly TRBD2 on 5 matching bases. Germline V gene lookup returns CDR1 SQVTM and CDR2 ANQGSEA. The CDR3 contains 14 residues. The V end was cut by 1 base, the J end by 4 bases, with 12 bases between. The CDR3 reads CSVEGSPEADTQYF. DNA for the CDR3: TGCAGCGTTGAAGGCTCGCCGGAGGCAGATACGCAGTATTTT.

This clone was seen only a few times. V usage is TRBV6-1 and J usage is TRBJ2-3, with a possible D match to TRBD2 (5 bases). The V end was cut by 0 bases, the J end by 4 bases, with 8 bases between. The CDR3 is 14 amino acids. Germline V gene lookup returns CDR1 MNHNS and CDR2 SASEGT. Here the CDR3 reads CASSEAGDSDTQYF. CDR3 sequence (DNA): TGTGCCAGCAGTGAAGCGGGAGATTCAGATACGCAGTATTTT.

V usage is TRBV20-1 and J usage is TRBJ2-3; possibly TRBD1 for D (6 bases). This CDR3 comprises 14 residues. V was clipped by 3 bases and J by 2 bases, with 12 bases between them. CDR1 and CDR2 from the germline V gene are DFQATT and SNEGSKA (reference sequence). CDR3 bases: TGCAGTGCTAGTGGCAGGGGATTCACAGATACGCAGTATTTT. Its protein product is CSASGRGFTDTQYF.

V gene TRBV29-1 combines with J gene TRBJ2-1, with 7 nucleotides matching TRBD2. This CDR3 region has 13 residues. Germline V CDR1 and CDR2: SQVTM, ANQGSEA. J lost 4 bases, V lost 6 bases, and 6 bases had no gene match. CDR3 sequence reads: CSVPGRTYNEQFF. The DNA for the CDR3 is TGCAGCGTGCCCGGGAGGACGTACAATGAGCAGTTCTTC.

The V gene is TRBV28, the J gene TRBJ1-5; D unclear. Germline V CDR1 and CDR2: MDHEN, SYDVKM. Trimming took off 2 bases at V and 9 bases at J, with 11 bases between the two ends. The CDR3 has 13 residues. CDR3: CASSLGRERPQHF. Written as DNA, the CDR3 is TGTGCCAGCAGTTTAGGCCGGGAAAGGCCCCAGCATTTT.

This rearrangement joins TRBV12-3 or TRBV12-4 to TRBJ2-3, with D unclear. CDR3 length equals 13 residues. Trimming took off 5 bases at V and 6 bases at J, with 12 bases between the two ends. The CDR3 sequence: CASSLRSGDTQYF. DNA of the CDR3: TGTGCCAGCAGTCTACGATCCGGGGATACGCAGTATTTT.

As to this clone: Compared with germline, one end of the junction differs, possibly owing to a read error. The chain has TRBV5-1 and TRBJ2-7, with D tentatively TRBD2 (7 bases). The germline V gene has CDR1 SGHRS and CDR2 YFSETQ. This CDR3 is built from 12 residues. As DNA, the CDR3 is TGTGCCAGCAGCTTGGAAGCGGGACATTTGTACTTC. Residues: CASSLEAGHLYF.

The CDR3 nucleotides read TGTGCCAGCAGCTTCCAACCTCAGGGGACCATTCAGTACTTC. It codes for CASSFQPQGTIQYF. The genes are TRBV7-2 and TRBJ2-4, with D perhaps TRBD1 (6 bases). The CDR3 covers 14 residues. Looked up from germline, CDR1 is SGHTA and CDR2 is FQGNSA. Trimming cost V 3 bases and J 9 bases, with 15 bases left between them.

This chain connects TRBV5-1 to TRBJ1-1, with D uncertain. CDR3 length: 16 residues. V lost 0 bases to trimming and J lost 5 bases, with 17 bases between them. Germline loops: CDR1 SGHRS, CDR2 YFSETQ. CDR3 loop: CASSLDPTYRGTEAFF. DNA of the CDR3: TGCGCCAGCAGCTTGGACCCGACGTACCGCGGGACTGAAGCTTTCTTT. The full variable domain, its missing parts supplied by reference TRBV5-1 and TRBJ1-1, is KAGVTQTPRYLIKTRGQQVTLSCSPISGHRSVSWYQQTPGQGLQFLFEYFSETQRNKGNFPGRFSGRQFSNSRSEMNVSTLELGDSALYLCASSLDPTYRGTEAFFGQGTRLTVV.

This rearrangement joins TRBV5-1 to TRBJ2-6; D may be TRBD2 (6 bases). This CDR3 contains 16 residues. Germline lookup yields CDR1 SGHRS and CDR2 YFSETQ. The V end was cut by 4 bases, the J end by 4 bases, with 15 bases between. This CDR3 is CASSGGSKGGANVLTF. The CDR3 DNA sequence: TGCGCCAGCAGCGGAGGGAGCAAAGGAGGGGCCAACGTCCTGACTTTC. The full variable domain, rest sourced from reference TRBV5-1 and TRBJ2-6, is KAGVTQTPRYLIKTRGQQVTLSCSPISGHRSVSWYQQTPGQGLQFLFEYFSETQRNKGNFPGRFSGRQFSNSRSEMNVSTLELGDSALYLCASSGGSKGGANVLTFGAGSRLTVL.

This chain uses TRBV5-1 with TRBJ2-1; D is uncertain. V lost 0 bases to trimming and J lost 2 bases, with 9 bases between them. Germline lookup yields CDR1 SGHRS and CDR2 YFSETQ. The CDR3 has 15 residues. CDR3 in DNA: TGCGCCAGCAGCTTGGACGGAGTCCCCTACAATGAGCAGTTCTTC. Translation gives CASSLDGVPYNEQFF.

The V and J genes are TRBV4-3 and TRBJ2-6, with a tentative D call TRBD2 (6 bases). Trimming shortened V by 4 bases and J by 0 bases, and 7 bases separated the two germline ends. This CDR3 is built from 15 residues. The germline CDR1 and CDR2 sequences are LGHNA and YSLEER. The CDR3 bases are TGCGCCAGCAGCCCGGGACTCTCTGGGGCCAACGTCCTGACTTTC. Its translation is CASSPGLSGANVLTF.

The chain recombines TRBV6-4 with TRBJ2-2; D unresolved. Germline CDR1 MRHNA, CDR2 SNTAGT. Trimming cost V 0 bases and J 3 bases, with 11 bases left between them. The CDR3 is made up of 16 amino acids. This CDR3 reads CASSDSPGRDTGELFF. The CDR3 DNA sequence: TGTGCCAGCAGTGACTCTCCAGGTCGTGACACCGGGGAGCTGTTTTTT.

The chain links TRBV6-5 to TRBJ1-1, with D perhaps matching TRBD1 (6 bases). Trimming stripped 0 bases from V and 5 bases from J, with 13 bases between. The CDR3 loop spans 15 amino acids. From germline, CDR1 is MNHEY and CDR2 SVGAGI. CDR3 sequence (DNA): TGTGCCAGCAGTTACTCCCGGGGGGGCGGAACTGAAGCTTTCTTT. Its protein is CASSYSRGGGTEAFF.

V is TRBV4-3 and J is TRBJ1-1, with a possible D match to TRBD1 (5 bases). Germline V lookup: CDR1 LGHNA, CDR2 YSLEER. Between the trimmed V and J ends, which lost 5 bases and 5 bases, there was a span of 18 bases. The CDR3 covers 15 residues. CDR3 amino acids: CASSNQGTSSTEAFF. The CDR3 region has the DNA TGCGCCAGCAGCAATCAGGGCACCAGCTCTACTGAAGCTTTCTTT.

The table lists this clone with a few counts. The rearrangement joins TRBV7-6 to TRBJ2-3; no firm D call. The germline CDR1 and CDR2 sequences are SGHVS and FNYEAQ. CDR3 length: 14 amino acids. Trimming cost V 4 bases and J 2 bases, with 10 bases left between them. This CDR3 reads CASSSDTYTDTQYF. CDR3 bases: TGTGCCAGCAGCTCTGACACATACACAGATACGCAGTATTTT.

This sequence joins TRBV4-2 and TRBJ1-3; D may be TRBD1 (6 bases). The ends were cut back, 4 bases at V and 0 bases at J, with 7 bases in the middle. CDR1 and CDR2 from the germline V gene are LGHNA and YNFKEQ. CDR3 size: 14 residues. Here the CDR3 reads CASSLTGSGNTIYF. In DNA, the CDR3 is TGTGCCAGCAGCCTGACAGGCTCTGGAAACACCATATATTTT.

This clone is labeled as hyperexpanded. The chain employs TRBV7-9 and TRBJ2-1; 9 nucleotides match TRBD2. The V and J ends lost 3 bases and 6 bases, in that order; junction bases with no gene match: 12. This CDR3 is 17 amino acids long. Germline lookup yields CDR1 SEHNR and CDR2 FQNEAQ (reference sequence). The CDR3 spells CASSLIGVSGRPNEQFF. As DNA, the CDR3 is TGTGCCAGCAGCTTGATAGGGGTTAGCGGGAGACCCAATGAGCAGTTCTTC.

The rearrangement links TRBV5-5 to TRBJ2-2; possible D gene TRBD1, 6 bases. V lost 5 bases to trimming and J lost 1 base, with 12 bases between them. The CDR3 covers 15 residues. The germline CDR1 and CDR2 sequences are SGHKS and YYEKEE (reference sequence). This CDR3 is CASRLPGQNTGELFF. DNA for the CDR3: TGTGCCAGCAGATTACCGGGACAGAACACCGGGGAGCTGTTTTTT.

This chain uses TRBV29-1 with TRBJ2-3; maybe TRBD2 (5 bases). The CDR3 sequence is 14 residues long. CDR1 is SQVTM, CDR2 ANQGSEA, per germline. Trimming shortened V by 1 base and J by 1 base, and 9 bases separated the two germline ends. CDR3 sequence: CSVEGWRGTDTQYF. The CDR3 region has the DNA TGCAGCGTTGAAGGGTGGCGGGGCACAGATACGCAGTATTTT.

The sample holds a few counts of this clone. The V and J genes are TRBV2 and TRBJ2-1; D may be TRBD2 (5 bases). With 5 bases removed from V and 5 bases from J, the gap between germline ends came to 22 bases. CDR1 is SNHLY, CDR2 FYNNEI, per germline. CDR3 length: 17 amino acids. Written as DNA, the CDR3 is TGTGCCAGCAGTAGCCGAGAGAGCGGACCTTGGAACAATGAGCAGTTCTTC. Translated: CASSSRESGPWNNEQFF.

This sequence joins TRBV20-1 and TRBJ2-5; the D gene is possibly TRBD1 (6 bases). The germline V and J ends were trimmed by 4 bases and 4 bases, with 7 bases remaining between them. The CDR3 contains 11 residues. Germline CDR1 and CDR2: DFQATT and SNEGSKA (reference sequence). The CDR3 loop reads CSATGAETQYF. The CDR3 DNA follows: TGCAGTGCTACAGGGGCAGAGACCCAGTACTTC.

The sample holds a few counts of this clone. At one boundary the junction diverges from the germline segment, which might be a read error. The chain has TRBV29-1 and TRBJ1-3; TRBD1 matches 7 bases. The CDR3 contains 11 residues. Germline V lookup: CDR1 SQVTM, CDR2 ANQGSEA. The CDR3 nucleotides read TGCAGCATTGACAGGGCCAACACCATATATTTT. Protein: CSIDRANTIYF.

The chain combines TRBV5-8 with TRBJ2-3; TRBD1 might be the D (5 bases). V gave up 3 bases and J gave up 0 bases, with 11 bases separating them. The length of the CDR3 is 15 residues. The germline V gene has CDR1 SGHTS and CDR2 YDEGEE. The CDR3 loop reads CASSWGGVSTDTQYF. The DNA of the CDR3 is TGTGCCAGCAGCTGGGGCGGCGTGAGCACAGATACGCAGTATTTT.

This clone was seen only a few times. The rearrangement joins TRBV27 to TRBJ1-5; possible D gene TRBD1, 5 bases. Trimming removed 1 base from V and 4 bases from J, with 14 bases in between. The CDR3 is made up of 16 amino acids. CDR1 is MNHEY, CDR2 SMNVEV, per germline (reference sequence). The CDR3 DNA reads TGTGCCAGCAGTTTATGGGGCACCCGGGCGAATCAGCCCCAGCATTTT. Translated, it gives CASSLWGTRANQPQHF.

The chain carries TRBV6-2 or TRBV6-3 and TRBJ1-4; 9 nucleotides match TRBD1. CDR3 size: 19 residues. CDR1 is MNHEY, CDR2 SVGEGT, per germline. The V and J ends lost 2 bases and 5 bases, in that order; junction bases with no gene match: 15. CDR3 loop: CASSYQIDRGMSRNEKLFF. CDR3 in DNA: TGTGCCAGCAGTTACCAGATCGACAGGGGGATGTCTCGGAATGAAAAACTGTTTTTT.

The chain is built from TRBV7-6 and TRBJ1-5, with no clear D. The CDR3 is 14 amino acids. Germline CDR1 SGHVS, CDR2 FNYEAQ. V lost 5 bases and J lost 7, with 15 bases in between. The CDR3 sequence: CASSPLRAGQPQHF. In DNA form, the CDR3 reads TGTGCCAGCAGCCCCTTGAGGGCGGGGCAGCCCCAGCATTTT.

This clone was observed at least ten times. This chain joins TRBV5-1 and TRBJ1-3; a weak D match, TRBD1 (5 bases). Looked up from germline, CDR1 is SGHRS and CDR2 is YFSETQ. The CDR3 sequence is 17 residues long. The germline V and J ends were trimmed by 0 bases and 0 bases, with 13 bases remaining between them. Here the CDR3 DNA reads TGCGCCAGCAGCTTGGAGCTAGGGGCGAGCTCTGGAAACACCATATATTTT. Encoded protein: CASSLELGASSGNTIYF.

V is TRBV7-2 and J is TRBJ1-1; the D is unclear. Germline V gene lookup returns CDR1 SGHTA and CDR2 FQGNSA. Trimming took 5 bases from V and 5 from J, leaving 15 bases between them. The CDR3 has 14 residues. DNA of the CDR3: TGTGCCAGCAGCCCGAGAGGAGGGAGGACTGAAGCTTTCTTT. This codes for CASSPRGGRTEAFF. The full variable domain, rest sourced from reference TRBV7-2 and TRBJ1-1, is GAGVSQSPSNKVTEKGKDVELRCDPISGHTALYWYRQSLGQGLEFLIYFQGNSAPDKSGLPSDRFSAERTGGSVSTLTIQRTQQEDSAVYLCASSPRGGRTEAFFGQGTRLTVV.

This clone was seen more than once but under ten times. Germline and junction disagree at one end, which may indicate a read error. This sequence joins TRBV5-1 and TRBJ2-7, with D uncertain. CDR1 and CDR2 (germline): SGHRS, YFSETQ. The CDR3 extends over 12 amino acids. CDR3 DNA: TGTGCCAGCAGATCCCCCAGCTACGAGCAGTACTTC. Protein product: CASRSPSYEQYF.

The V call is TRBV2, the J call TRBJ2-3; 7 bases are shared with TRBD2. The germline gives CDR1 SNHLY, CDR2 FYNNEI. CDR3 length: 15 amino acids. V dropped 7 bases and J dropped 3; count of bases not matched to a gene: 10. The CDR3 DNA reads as TGTGCCAGCAAGTGGGAGGGCCTAAGGACAGATACGCAGTATTTT. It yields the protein CASKWEGLRTDTQYF. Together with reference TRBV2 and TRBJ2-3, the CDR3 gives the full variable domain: EPEVTQTPSHQVTQMGQEVILRCVPISNHLYFYWYRQILGQKVEFLVSFYNNEISEKSEIFDDQFSVERPDGSNFTLKIRSTKLEDSAMYFCASKWEGLRTDTQYFGPGTRLTVL.

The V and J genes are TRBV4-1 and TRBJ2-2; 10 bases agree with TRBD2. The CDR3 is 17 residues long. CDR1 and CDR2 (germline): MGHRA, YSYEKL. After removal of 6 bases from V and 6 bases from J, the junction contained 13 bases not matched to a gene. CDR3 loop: CASRPGLAVNRAGELFF. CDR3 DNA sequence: TGCGCCAGCAGGCCCGGACTAGCGGTCAACCGGGCCGGGGAGCTGTTTTTT.